This T cell receptor (beta chain) was identified in a study of blood T cell repertoires in COVID-19. This clone came up once. TCRdb's copy holds only in-frame clones and misses some; the assay was immunoSEQ multiplex PCR. The repertoire holds approximately 450,000 clones, with roughly nine tenths as singletons. Sequenced sample: PBMCs or T cells enriched from blood (not recorded which). The receptor was derived from a woman aged 18-30 years with acute COVID-19.

The CDR3 nucleotides are TGTGCCAGCTTGTCCGGGGGGATTGCTGTTAGCTCCTACGAGCAGTACTTC. Translated, it gives CASLSGGIAVSSYEQYF. The V and J genes are TRBV2 and TRBJ2-7, with 7 bases identical to TRBD2. Germline assignment: CDR1 SNHLY and CDR2 FYNNEI. The CDR3 consists of 17 residues. Trimming removed 8 bases from V and 0 bases from J; junction bases left unmatched: 16.